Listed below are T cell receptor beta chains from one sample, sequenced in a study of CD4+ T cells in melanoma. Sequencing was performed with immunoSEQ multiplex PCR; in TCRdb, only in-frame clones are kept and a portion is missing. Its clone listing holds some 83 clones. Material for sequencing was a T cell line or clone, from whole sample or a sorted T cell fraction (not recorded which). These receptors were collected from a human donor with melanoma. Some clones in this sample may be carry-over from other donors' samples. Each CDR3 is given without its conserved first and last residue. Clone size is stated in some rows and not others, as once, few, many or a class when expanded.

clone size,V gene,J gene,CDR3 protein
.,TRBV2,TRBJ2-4,ASSVKGQLY
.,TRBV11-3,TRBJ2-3,ASSLNTAGTDTQY
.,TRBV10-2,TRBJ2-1,ASSVGSYNEQF
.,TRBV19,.,ASSLGLAGGYEQY
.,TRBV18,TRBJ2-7,ASSFKPGQGAHYEQY
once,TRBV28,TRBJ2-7,ASRRDRTGEQY
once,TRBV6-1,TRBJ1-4,ASSLGAGINEKLF
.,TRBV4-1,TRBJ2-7,ASSQDLGRGLGRYEQY
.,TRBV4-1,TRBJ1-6,ASSQGSASSYNSPLH
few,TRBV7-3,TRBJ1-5,ASRPAGTSNQPQH
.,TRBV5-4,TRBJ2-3,ASSWGLAGGRADTQY
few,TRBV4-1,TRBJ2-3,ASSKAYAGPETDTQY
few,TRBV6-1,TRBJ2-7,ASSVDRGDYEQY
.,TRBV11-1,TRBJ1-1,ASTPTATRYNFYEAF
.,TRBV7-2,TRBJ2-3,ASSLSGTRPDTQY
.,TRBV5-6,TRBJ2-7,ASSLGVSSWDEQY